This TCR beta chain is from a study of CD8 T cells in ankylosing spondylitis. Study observations and caveats: Apparently characteristic of ankylosing spondylitis blood was a TCR beta motif (under ten highly homologous variants). In synovial fluid and blood from reactive arthritis, some motif variants were previously reported. Matched ankylosing spondylitis synovial fluid reportedly showed significant enrichment of disease-linked clones.

5'-RACE, quantitative and with molecular barcodes, yielded the TCR beta libraries. TCRdb independently ran MiXCR on the 5' RACE reads; one entry per CDR3 protein. The sample records 700,000 to 1,000,000 distinct CDR3 sequences, around 11% being singletons. There are many counts of this clonotype. The antigen is not known. CDR1 is SQVTM, CDR2 ANQGSEA, per germline. The CDR3 consists of 11 residues. V was pared by 4 bases and J by 5 bases, with 8 bases between. This sequence was found in a male donor with ankylosing spondylitis. Sequencing was done on a sample of blood, either unsorted or a sorted T cell fraction (not recorded which). The V call is TRBV29-1, the J call TRBJ1-1; D not resolved. The CDR3 reads CSVGLRTEAFF. DNA of the CDR3: TGCAGCGTTGGGCTAAGGACTGAAGCTTTCTTT.